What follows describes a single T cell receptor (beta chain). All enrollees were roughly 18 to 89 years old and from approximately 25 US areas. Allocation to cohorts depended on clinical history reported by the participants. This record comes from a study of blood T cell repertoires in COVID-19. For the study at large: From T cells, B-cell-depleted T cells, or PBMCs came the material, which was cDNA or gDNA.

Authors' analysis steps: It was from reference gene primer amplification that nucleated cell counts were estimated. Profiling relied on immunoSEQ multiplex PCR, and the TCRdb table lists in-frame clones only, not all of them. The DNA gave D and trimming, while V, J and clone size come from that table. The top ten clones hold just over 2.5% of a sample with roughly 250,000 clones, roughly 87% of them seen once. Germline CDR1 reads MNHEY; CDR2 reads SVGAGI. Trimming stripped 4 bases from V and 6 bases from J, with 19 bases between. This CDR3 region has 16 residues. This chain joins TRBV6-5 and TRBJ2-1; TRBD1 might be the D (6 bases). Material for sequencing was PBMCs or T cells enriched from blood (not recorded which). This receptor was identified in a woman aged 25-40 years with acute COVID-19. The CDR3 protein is CASSSPGAGDRNEQFF. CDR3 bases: TGTGCCAGCAGTTCCCCCGGGGCAGGGGATCGCAATGAGCAGTTCTTC.